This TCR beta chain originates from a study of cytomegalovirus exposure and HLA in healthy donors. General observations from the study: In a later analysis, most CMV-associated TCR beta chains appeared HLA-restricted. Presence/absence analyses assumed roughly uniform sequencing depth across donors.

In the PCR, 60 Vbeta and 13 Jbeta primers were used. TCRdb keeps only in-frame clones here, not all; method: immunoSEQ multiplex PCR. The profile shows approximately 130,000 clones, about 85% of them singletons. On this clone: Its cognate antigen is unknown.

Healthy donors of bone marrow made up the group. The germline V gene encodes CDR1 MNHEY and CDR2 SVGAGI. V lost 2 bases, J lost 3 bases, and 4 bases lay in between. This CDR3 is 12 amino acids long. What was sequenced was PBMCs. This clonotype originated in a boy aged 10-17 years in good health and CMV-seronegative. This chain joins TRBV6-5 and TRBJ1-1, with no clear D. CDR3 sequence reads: CASSYLYTEAFF. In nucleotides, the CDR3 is TGTGCCAGCAGTTACCTCTACACTGAAGCTTTCTTT.